This TCR beta chain was documented in a study of cytomegalovirus exposure and HLA in healthy donors. The overall study: A subsequent analysis reported that the roughly 120 validation repertoires were produced on the same platform that had also been used for the approximately 710 first-cohort repertoires.

Donors came from a validation cohort of some 110 subjects, distinct from the first 666-subject cohort. CDR3 length equals 16 residues. A remark on this clone: Its matching antigen is unknown.

Study outcomes and limitations: According to the study, 150 to 200 TCR beta chains were cytomegalovirus-associated. Published work reported that the classifier diagnosed cytomegalovirus status with high specificity and sensitivity.

The method was immunoSEQ multiplex PCR; TCRdb's version includes in-frame clones alone and lacks a portion of them. There are some 130,000 clones in the sample; around four fifths occur only once, and roughly 29% lies in the top ten. The chain has TRBV12-1 and TRBJ2-7; the table's TRBD1 call for D was not verified on the DNA. TRBV12-1 has pseudogene status. The receptor's source is a man aged 30 to 45 in good health and CMV-seropositive. Sequencing was done on a sample of PBMCs. CDR3 bases: TGTGCCAGCAGCTTTGCGCACGGCAGGGTTACCTACGAGCAGTACTTC. Translating gives CASSFAHGRVTYEQYF.